The TCR beta chain under discussion was sequenced for a study of cytomegalovirus exposure and HLA in healthy donors. Study-wide findings and caveats: Equally common other TCR beta chains were less clonally expanded than HLA-associated ones, a later analysis found. Later findings reportedly placed an Asian-associated ancestry cluster below the roughly 700-donor mean for N-insertions. V segments that were indistinguishable, TRBV6-2 and TRBV6-3 among them, were omitted from analysis. Donors were assumed by presence/absence analyses to have roughly uniform sequencing depth.

For this clone: Its antigen remains unidentified.

Germline CDR1 reads MNHEY; CDR2 reads SVGAGI. V gave up 3 bases and J gave up 5 bases, with 15 bases separating them. The CDR3 loop spans 15 amino acids. The PCR used 60 Vbeta and 13 Jbeta primers. The assay was immunoSEQ multiplex PCR, and TCRdb's table has in-frame clones only and misses some. The top ten clones hold less than 1.5% of a sample with 180,000 or so clones, over 80% of them seen once. The rearrangement links TRBV6-5 to TRBJ2-3, with TRBD1 as a possible D gene (8 bases). Sequencing was done on a sample of PBMCs. The sequence was collected from a girl aged 5 to 17 in good health and CMV-seropositive. CDR3 loop: CASSYTGGRGDTQYF. The CDR3 coding sequence is TGTGCCAGCAGTTATACAGGGGGGAGGGGAGATACGCAGTATTTT.